This TCR beta chain is drawn from a study of shared T cell receptors in the human thymus. The CDR3 runs 18 residues. The germline V and J ends were trimmed by 0 bases and 0 bases, with 18 bases remaining between them. Germline V gene sequence: CDR1 SGHTA, CDR2 FQGNSA. Measured with immunoSEQ multiplex PCR; TCRdb has only the in-frame clones, and not every one. This sample has hundreds of thousands of clones; roughly 90% occur once, and the top ten carry around 0.0099%. The same data also contributed to another study, on human thymus T cells. That report adds: Unrelated people showed highly overlapping thymic repertoires, related research reported.

The TCR comes from a boy under two years old with a congenital heart defect. The sequenced sample consisted of thymocytes. The J gene is TRBJ2-7, the V gene TRBV7-2, with no clear D. The CDR3 DNA sequence: TGTGCCAGCAGCTTAGCTTGTTTAGAGACACCAAGCTCCTACGAGCAGTACTTC. Amino acid sequence: CASSLACLETPSSYEQYF. Drawing the rest from reference TRBV7-2 and TRBJ2-7, the complete variable domain is GAGVSQSPSNKVTEKGKDVELRCDPISGHTALYWYRQSLGQGLEFLIYFQGNSAPDKSGLPSDRFSAERTGGSVSTLTIQRTQQEDSAVYLCASSLACLETPSSYEQYFGPGTRLTVT.